Each of the 24 T cell receptor beta chains below was sequenced from the same sample in a study of T cells in women clearing cervical HPV infection. The assay was immunoSEQ multiplex PCR, and TCRdb's table has in-frame clones only and misses some. This repertoire includes 30,000 or so clones. Sample: blood buffy coat. These receptors were collected from a woman between 18 and 75 years old with a cervical HPV16 infection that either progressed to CIN3+ or cleared (not recorded which).

CDR3 DNA, as far as it was read: TGTGCCAGCAGCGATGGGGGGAAGGTGGAAAAA. Its protein product is CASSDGGKVEK. The complete CDR3 reads CASSDGGKVEKLFF. The J gene is TRBJ1-4, the V gene TRBV7-9; D is perhaps TRBD1 (5 bases). Coverage ceases 3 residues before the CDR3 finishes, and the germline J gene fills in the end. The CDR3 loop spans 14 amino acids. Deletions cut 5 bases from V and 8 bases from J, with 15 bases between. Germline CDR1 and CDR2: SEHNR and FQNEAQ (reference sequence). Filled out from reference TRBV7-9 and TRBJ1-4, the complete variable domain reads DTGVSQNPRHKITKRGQNVTFRCDPISEHNRLYWYRQTLGQGPEFLTYFQNEAQLEKSRLLSDRFSAERPKGSFSTLEIQRTEQGDSAMYLCASSDGGKVEKLFFGSGTQLSVL.

Regarding this clone: Read coverage stops 3 residues before the CDR3 terminus; the germline J gene supplies the remainder. This rearrangement joins TRBV12-3 or TRBV12-4 to TRBJ2-3; D uncertain. The CDR3 length is 12 residues. V was clipped by 3 bases and J by 5 bases, with 6 bases between them. The DNA read from the CDR3 is TGTGCCAGCAGTTTTAATGTAGATACG. Its protein product is CASSFNVDT. The CDR3, in full, reads CASSFNVDTQYF.

Remarks on this clone: The read ends 3 residues before the CDR3 terminus; that terminus is restored from the germline J gene. This chain links TRBV7-2 with TRBJ2-3; 8 positions match TRBD2. CDR3 size: 15 residues. The junction had 5 bases not matched to a gene; V was cut back by 5 bases and J by 1 base. In germline, CDR1 is SGHTA, CDR2 FQGNSA. This CDR3 reads CASSVLAARTDTQYF. CDR3 DNA, as far as it was read: TGTGCCAGCAGCGTACTAGCGGCTCGCACAGATACG. Complete variable domain (other parts from reference TRBV7-2 and TRBJ2-3): GAGVSQSPSNKVTEKGKDVELRCDPISGHTALYWYRQSLGQGLEFLIYFQGNSAPDKSGLPSDRFSAERTGGSVSTLTIQRTQQEDSAVYLCASSVLAARTDTQYFGPGTRLTVL.

As concerns this clone: The missing CDR3 end, 3 residues past where the read stops, is filled in from the germline J gene. The chain has TRBV5-1 and TRBJ2-3; TRBD1 matches 10 bases. Germline V gene lookup returns CDR1 SGHRS and CDR2 YFSETQ. The CDR3 consists of 14 residues. The trim removed 3 bases at V and 6 bases at J, leaving 4 bases unmatched. The CDR3 loop is CASSSDRGPDTQYF. The covered CDR3 bases are TGCGCCAGCAGCTCAGACAGGGGGCCCGATACG.

Details on this clone: Read sequence stops 3 residues before the CDR3 end, and the germline J gene provides the missing end. The chain joins TRBV5-1 to TRBJ2-3; 13 bases map to TRBD2. V trimming: 4 bases; J trimming: 2 bases; junction bases outside the gene matches: 7. The CDR3 contains 17 residues. Germline CDR1 reads SGHRS; CDR2 reads YFSETQ. The CDR3 sequence is CASSRWTSGSPTDTQYF. The sequenced part of the CDR3 DNA is TGCGCCAGCAGCAGGTGGACTAGCGGGAGCCCCACAGATACG.

CDR3 bases read: TGTGCCAGCAGCTTAAGACTAGCGGGGGATCTCTCCTACGAG. As protein: CASSLRLAGDLSYE. The full CDR3 protein reads CASSLRLAGDLSYEQYF. The chain employs TRBV7-6 and TRBJ2-7; the match to TRBD2 covers 12 bases. The read comes to an end 3 residues before the CDR3 does, leaving the germline J gene to fill in the end. The CDR3 is made up of 17 amino acids. J was trimmed by 0 bases and V by 2 bases; bases with no gene match: 5. Germline assignment: CDR1 SGHVS and CDR2 FNYEAQ.

Notes on this clone: The sequenced fragment ends 3 residues before the CDR3 boundary, so the rest is inferred from the germline J gene. This sequence joins TRBV30 and TRBJ1-2; 8 nucleotides agree with TRBD1. V gave up 8 bases and J gave up 4 bases; unmatched junction bases: 9. CDR1 is GTSNPN and CDR2 is SVGIG in the germline V gene (reference sequence). The CDR3 covers 13 residues. CDR3 DNA, as far as it was read: TGTGCCACAGACAGGGGTCGGGCCTATGGC. Protein sequence: CATDRGRAYG. The full CDR3 sequence reads CATDRGRAYGYTF.

Turning to this clone: The missing CDR3 end, 3 residues past where the read stops, is filled in from the germline J gene. V usage is TRBV20-1 and J usage is TRBJ2-4; TRBD2 is a possible D gene (6 bases). The germline V gene encodes CDR1 DFQATT and CDR2 SNEGSKA (reference sequence). The CDR3 has 13 amino acids. The CDR3 bases that were read are TGCAGTGCAAGGGGCCCGGCGGGGCAGCCT. It codes for CSARGPAGQP. In full, the CDR3 is CSARGPAGQPQYF.

As concerns this clone: The read halts 3 residues ahead of the CDR3 end, with the missing end drawn from the germline J gene. This sample also contains other DNA sequences that code for the same CDR3. The chain employs TRBV7-9 and TRBJ1-3; tentative D call: TRBD1 (6 bases). Germline loops: CDR1 SEHNR, CDR2 FQNEAQ (reference sequence). The length of the CDR3 is 14 residues. V shed 1 base and J shed 5 bases, with 9 bases lying between them. The CDR3 DNA, read in part, is TGTGCCAGCAGCTTAGAAGGGGGAAGAAACACC. As protein: CASSLEGGRNT. The whole CDR3 region reads CASSLEGGRNTIYF.

A remark on this clone: The DNA ends 3 residues before the CDR3 does, and the rest of the CDR3 is filled in from the germline J gene. The rearrangement uses TRBV11-3 and TRBJ2-1; TRBD2 matches 9 bases. Germline CDR1 and CDR2: SGHNT and YENEEA. CDR3 size: 15 residues. J was trimmed by 9 bases and V by 6 bases; bases with no gene match: 12. This CDR3 is CASREGGRALGEQFF. The part of the CDR3 DNA that was read is TGTGCCAGCAGAGAAGGCGGGAGGGCCTTGGGTGAG.

Details on this clone: The read stops 3 residues short of the end of the CDR3; the missing end is completed from the germline J gene. The chain uses TRBV5-1 and TRBJ2-5, with a possible D match to TRBD2 (6 bases). CDR1 is SGHRS and CDR2 is YFSETQ in the germline V gene. This CDR3 contains 14 residues. Trimming left V 4 bases short and J 2 bases short, with 12 bases between. Incomplete CDR3 DNA: TGCGCCAGCAGCATGGAGGGGTCTCAAGAGACC. This translates into CASSMEGSQET. The CDR3 as a whole reads CASSMEGSQETQYF.

As to this clone: The CDR3 end falls 3 residues outside the read, so it is completed with the germline J gene. The chain couples TRBV19 to TRBJ1-4; D perhaps matches TRBD1 (6 bases). Trimming took off 3 bases at V and 0 bases at J, with 11 bases between the two ends. This CDR3 is 16 amino acids long. Germline V gene lookup returns CDR1 LNHDA and CDR2 SQIVND (reference sequence). The CDR3 loop reads CASSMRGQSTNEKLFF. CDR3 bases read: TGTGCCAGTAGTATGAGGGGACAATCAACTAATGAAAAA.

About this clone itself: The read ends 3 residues before the CDR3 terminus; that terminus is restored from the germline J gene. The chain combines TRBV30 with TRBJ1-2; unclear D gene. Germline V gene sequence: CDR1 GTSNPN, CDR2 SVGIG (reference sequence). CDR3 length: 15 residues. CDR3 bases read: TGTGCCTGGAGTGTCTTAGCGGGAGCCCTCAATGAC. This codes for CAWSVLAGALND. The complete CDR3 protein is CAWSVLAGALNDYTF.

Frequency places this clone as medium-sized. CDR3 region: CASSLQDNTQYF. The CDR3 DNA, read in part, is TGTGCCAGCAGTTTACAGGACAATACG. V gene TRBV2 combines with J gene TRBJ2-3; TRBD1 might be the D (5 bases). The read finishes 3 residues shy of the CDR3 end, and the germline J gene is used to complete it. Germline V gene lookup returns CDR1 SNHLY and CDR2 FYNNEI. The CDR3 sequence is 12 residues long. V lost 5 bases to trimming and J lost 7 bases, with 10 bases between them.

Worth noting for this clone: From the germline J gene comes the end of the CDR3, since the read stops 3 residues before it. The gene calls are TRBV4-2 and TRBJ1-1, with a possible D match to TRBD1 (6 bases). Germline CDR1 is LGHNA and CDR2 is YNFKEQ. Between the trimmed V and J ends, which lost 0 bases and 5 bases, there was a span of 10 bases. The CDR3 contains 14 residues. The CDR3 sequence: CASSQDRGWTEAFF. The sequenced CDR3 bases are TGTGCCAGCAGCCAAGATAGGGGGTGGACTGAA.

Points on this clone: The read finishes 3 residues shy of the CDR3 end, and the germline J gene is used to complete it. The chain recombines TRBV11-3 with TRBJ2-7, with a tentative D call TRBD1 (6 bases). The CDR3 sequence is 12 residues long. With 3 bases removed from V and 6 bases from J, the gap between germline ends came to 9 bases. The germline V gene encodes CDR1 SGHNT and CDR2 YENEEA. The CDR3 DNA, read in part, is TGTGCCAGCAGCTTGGGGGCGGGCGAG. It specifies CASSLGAGE. The whole CDR3 protein reads CASSLGAGEQYF.

In regard to this clone: Its ends do not fully match the called genes, so a read error is possible. Read data end 3 residues before the CDR3 end; the end is taken from the germline J gene. This same CDR3 is encoded by further DNA sequences in the sample. The chain links TRBV7-6 to TRBJ1-3; no reliable D call. Germline lookup yields CDR1 SGHVS and CDR2 FNYEAQ. This CDR3 is built from 13 residues. This CDR3 is CASSGAGRNTIYF. CDR3 DNA (partial): TGTGCCAGCAGCGGAGCGGGGAGAAACACT.

The CDR3 reads CASKYSAGGSGGERNEQFF. CDR3 DNA (partial): TGTGCCAGCAAGTACTCCGCGGGAGGTAGCGGGGGGGAAAGGAATGAG. The rearrangement joins TRBV2 to TRBJ2-1; 11 positions agree with TRBD2. The read comes to an end 3 residues before the CDR3 does, leaving the germline J gene to fill in the end. J was trimmed by 7 bases and V by 7 bases; bases with no gene match: 21. The germline gives CDR1 SNHLY, CDR2 FYNNEI. This CDR3 region has 19 residues.

With regard to this clone: The read finishes 3 residues shy of the CDR3 end, and the germline J gene is used to complete it. The J gene is TRBJ2-7, the V gene TRBV7-3; D is uncertain. CDR3 length: 13 residues. Germline CDR1 and CDR2: SGHTA and FQGTGA. V dropped 5 bases and J dropped 6 bases, with 14 bases sitting between them. CDR3 sequence: CASSPAALSEQYF. CDR3 DNA, as far as it was read: TGTGCCAGCAGCCCCGCGGCCCTGTCCGAG.

Remarks on this clone: The CDR3 end is not reached by the read, which stops 3 residues before it; the germline J gene fills it in. Distinct nucleotide sequences in the sample also encode this CDR3. The chain has TRBV7-9 and TRBJ2-1; 7 positions agree with TRBD1. Trimming at V came to 9 bases and at J to 0 bases, leaving 5 bases not matched to a gene. This CDR3 is 14 amino acids long. Germline assignment: CDR1 SEHNR and CDR2 FQNEAQ (reference sequence). CDR3 protein: CASMGDSSYNEQFF. The DNA read from the CDR3 is TGTGCCAGTATGGGGGACAGCTCCTACAATGAG.

A remark on this clone: The junction shows a germline mismatch at one end, possibly a read error. The read terminates 3 residues before the CDR3 end, so the remaining end is supplied by the germline J gene. Other DNA sequences in this specimen translate into the identical CDR3. This chain uses TRBV2 with TRBJ1-3, with D possibly being TRBD1 (6 bases). Per germline, CDR1 SNHLY and CDR2 FYNNEI. This CDR3 region has 15 residues. The CDR3 loop reads CASSVRDTSGNTIYF. The CDR3 DNA, read in part, is TGTGCCAGCAGTGTCCGGGACACCTCTGGAAACACA.

About this clone itself: The sequence runs out 3 residues before the end of the CDR3; the remainder is reconstructed from the germline J gene. The chain has TRBV7-9 and TRBJ2-2, with D unclear. The CDR3 covers 14 residues. Germline lookup yields CDR1 SEHNR and CDR2 FQNEAQ (reference sequence). The chain's CDR3 is CASSFSQYNEKLFF. The CDR3 DNA, read in part, is TGTGCCAGCAGCTTCTCACAGTATAATGAAAAG.

Concerning this clone: The DNA ends 3 residues before the CDR3 does, and the rest of the CDR3 is filled in from the germline J gene. The gene calls are TRBV5-1 and TRBJ2-2; D ambiguous. Germline CDR1 and CDR2: SGHRS and YFSETQ. CDR3 length: 16 residues. Trimming shortened V by 2 bases and J by 5 bases, and 16 bases separated the two germline ends. The CDR3 sequence is CASSLPPSAATGELFF. CDR3 DNA (partial): TGCGCCAGCAGCTTACCCCCCAGCGCGGCGACCGGGGAG.

The CDR3 spells CSARSLAGSESYNEQFF. Partial CDR3 DNA: TGCAGTGCTAGGAGTCTAGCGGGTTCCGAGTCCTACAATGAG. The chain joins TRBV20-1 to TRBJ2-1; 8 bases line up with TRBD2. The read ends 3 residues early relative to the CDR3; the germline J gene fills the gap. The CDR3 runs to 17 residues. CDR1 and CDR2 (germline): DFQATT, SNEGSKA (reference sequence). J lost 1 base, V lost 3 bases, and 11 bases had no gene match.